Below are 17 T cell receptor beta chains sequenced from a single sample in a study of T cell responses to AZD1222 COVID-19 vaccine. Clones were sequenced by immunoSEQ multiplex PCR, and TCRdb holds only the in-frame ones, with some missing. This sample has tens of thousands of clones, with 80% to 90% found just once. Sequenced material: peripheral blood, taken 28 days after the second AZD1222 dose. Source of these receptors: an adult who received the AZD1222 COVID-19 vaccine.

The chain has TRBV4-1 and TRBJ2-5, with TRBD2 matching over 16 bases. V lost 4 bases to trimming and J lost 0 bases; unmatched junction nucleotides: 2. Per germline, CDR1 MGHRA and CDR2 YSYEKL. This CDR3 spans 17 amino acids. The CDR3 loop is CASSPGLAGGYQETQYF. The CDR3 nucleotides are TGCGCCAGCAGCCCGGGACTAGCGGGGGGGTACCAAGAGACCCAGTACTTC.

The chain recombines TRBV3-1 (or the pseudogene TRBV3-2) with TRBJ1-1; possible D gene TRBD1, 5 bases. CDR1 LGHDT and CDR2 YNNKEL come from the germline V gene (reference sequence). The length of the CDR3 is 15 residues. Deletions cut 4 bases from V and 1 base from J, with 13 bases between. The CDR3 sequence is CASSRDPGANTEAFF. In DNA, the CDR3 is TGTGCCAGCAGCCGAGACCCCGGGGCGAACACTGAAGCTTTCTTT.

This clone was counted between two and nine times. The J gene is TRBJ2-1, the V gene TRBV15, with 14 bases that match TRBD2. CDR1 LNHNV and CDR2 YYDKDF come from the germline V gene (reference sequence). After removal of 3 bases from V and 4 bases from J, the junction contained 2 bases not matched to a gene. The CDR3 totals 16 residues. DNA for the CDR3: TGTGCCACCAGCAGGACTAGCGGGGGGGCTTACAATGAGCAGTTCTTC. It yields the protein CATSRTSGGAYNEQFF.

This clone was recorded a few times. This chain uses TRBV6-4 with TRBJ2-1, with 11 positions matching TRBD2. This CDR3 contains 15 residues. V dropped 5 bases and J dropped 7; count of bases not matched to a gene: 7. Germline V lookup: CDR1 MRHNA, CDR2 SNTAGT. CDR3 DNA sequence: TGTGCCAGCAGTCCCTTAGCGGGGGGGCAAAATGAGCAGTTCTTC. Protein sequence: CASSPLAGGQNEQFF.

The chain joins TRBV7-8 to TRBJ1-4; D perhaps matches TRBD1 (5 bases). CDR3 size: 15 residues. V was trimmed by 6 bases and J by 3 bases, leaving 14 bases between them. Germline CDR1 is SGHVS and CDR2 is FQNEAQ. The CDR3 DNA reads as TGTGCCAGCAGAGTATTGGGGGGATCTAATGAAAAACTGTTTTTT. Residues: CASRVLGGSNEKLFF.

The V gene is TRBV2, the J gene TRBJ1-5, with D unclear. This CDR3 spans 13 amino acids. Trimming stripped 7 bases from V and 2 bases from J, with 9 bases between. CDR1 and CDR2 from the germline V gene are SNHLY and FYNNEI. The CDR3 DNA follows: TGTGCCAGCATGGGTATCGGCAATCAGCCCCAGCATTTT. It translates to CASMGIGNQPQHF.

In this sample, this clone turned up once. The rearrangement uses TRBV29-1 and TRBJ2-1; D is ambiguous. There are 13 residues in the CDR3. Germline V gene sequence: CDR1 SQVTM, CDR2 ANQGSEA. Deletions cut 4 bases from V and 15 bases from J, with 22 bases between. Here the CDR3 reads CSVVRTPTLRRFF. Written as DNA, the CDR3 is TGCAGCGTTGTACGGACCCCGACACTCAGGAGGTTCTTC.

The chain couples TRBV11-2 to TRBJ2-1, with 7 nucleotides matching TRBD1. The CDR3 length is 16 residues. The germline V gene encodes CDR1 SGHAT and CDR2 FQNNGV. Germline trimming cut 4 bases from V and 4 bases from J; bases unmatched to any gene: 10. Written as DNA, the CDR3 is TGTGCCAGCAGCTCAACCGGGACAGAGAGATACAATGAGCAGTTCTTC. Its protein is CASSSTGTERYNEQFF. Supplemented by reference TRBV11-2 and TRBJ2-1, the full variable domain reads EAGVAQSPRYKIIEKRQSVAFWCNPISGHATLYWYQQILGQGPKLLIQFQNNGVVDDSQLPKDRFSAERLKGVDSTLKIQPAKLEDSAVYLCASSSTGTERYNEQFFGPGTRLTVL.

The chain joins TRBV30 to TRBJ2-6; D not resolved. Trimming left V 2 bases short and J 0 bases short, with 11 bases between. From germline, CDR1 is GTSNPN and CDR2 SVGIG (reference sequence). The CDR3 runs 16 residues. The CDR3 nucleotides read TGTGCCTGGAGTCCAGGTGACATCTCTGGGGCCAACGTCCTGACTTTC. Translation gives CAWSPGDISGANVLTF.

This chain's CDR3 is CASSSGIEETQYF. The CDR3 nucleotides are TGTGCCAGTAGTAGCGGGATTGAAGAGACCCAGTACTTC. This chain joins TRBV19 and TRBJ2-5, with D possibly being TRBD2 (6 bases). V dropped 4 bases and J dropped 3 bases, with 9 bases sitting between them. CDR1 and CDR2 from the germline V gene are LNHDA and SQIVND (reference sequence). The CDR3 length is 13 residues.

CDR3 residues: CASSEAGTDIGGELFF. The CDR3 nucleotides are TGCGCCAGCAGCGAGGCCGGGACAGACATAGGCGGGGAGCTGTTTTTT. The genes are TRBV5-1 and TRBJ2-2; 7 bases align to TRBD1. Germline trimming cut 4 bases from V and 7 bases from J; bases unmatched to any gene: 13. Germline assignment: CDR1 SGHRS and CDR2 YFSETQ. The CDR3 spans 16 residues.

This chain connects TRBV27 to TRBJ1-1, with D hard to call. V was pared by 6 bases and J by 7 bases, with 15 bases between. The germline V gene encodes CDR1 MNHEY and CDR2 SMNVEV (reference sequence). There are 13 residues in the CDR3. CDR3 residues: CASRGRAKHEAFF. The CDR3 bases are TGTGCCAGCAGGGGGAGGGCAAAGCATGAAGCTTTCTTT.

This rearrangement joins TRBV6-1 to TRBJ1-2, with unresolved D. The germline CDR1 and CDR2 sequences are MNHNS and SASEGT. V was pared by 3 bases and J by 4 bases, with 9 bases between. The CDR3 spans 13 residues. The CDR3 loop reads CASSDGIGYGYTF. The CDR3, as DNA: TGTGCCAGCAGTGATGGGATTGGCTATGGCTACACCTTC.

The chain couples TRBV27 to TRBJ2-1; 11 bases are a match to TRBD2. This CDR3 is built from 14 residues. Germline assignment: CDR1 MNHEY and CDR2 SMNVEV (reference sequence). Trimming at V came to 7 bases and at J to 8 bases, leaving 7 bases not matched to a gene. CDR3: CASNLAGGRDEQFF. As DNA, the CDR3 is TGTGCCAGCAATCTAGCGGGGGGAAGAGATGAGCAGTTCTTC.

In its sample, this clone was seen a few times. The chain is built from TRBV24-1 and TRBJ1-4; D remains unclear. V was clipped by 5 bases and J by 3 bases, with 12 bases between them. CDR1 and CDR2 (germline): KGHDR, SFDVKD. CDR3 length equals 15 residues. The chain's CDR3 is CATSAPDGPNEKLFF. CDR3 nucleotide sequence: TGTGCCACCAGTGCTCCGGACGGTCCTAATGAAAAACTGTTTTTT.

V and J are TRBV7-3 and TRBJ2-6, with no clear D. V was clipped by 1 base and J by 2 bases, with 3 bases between them. The CDR3 covers 14 residues. Germline CDR1 and CDR2: SGHTA and FQGTGA. CDR3 in amino acids: CASSLRAGANVLTF. The CDR3 nucleotides are TGTGCCAGCAGCTTAAGAGCTGGGGCCAACGTCCTGACTTTC.

The chain recombines TRBV4-1 with TRBJ2-2, with 9 nucleotides matching TRBD1. Germline CDR1 is MGHRA and CDR2 is YSYEKL. CDR3 size: 16 residues. V gave up 5 bases and J gave up 7 bases; unmatched junction bases: 11. Here the CDR3 reads CASSSGQGVSVGELFF. The DNA for the CDR3 is TGCGCCAGCAGCTCGGGACAGGGAGTCTCGGTCGGGGAGCTGTTTTTT.